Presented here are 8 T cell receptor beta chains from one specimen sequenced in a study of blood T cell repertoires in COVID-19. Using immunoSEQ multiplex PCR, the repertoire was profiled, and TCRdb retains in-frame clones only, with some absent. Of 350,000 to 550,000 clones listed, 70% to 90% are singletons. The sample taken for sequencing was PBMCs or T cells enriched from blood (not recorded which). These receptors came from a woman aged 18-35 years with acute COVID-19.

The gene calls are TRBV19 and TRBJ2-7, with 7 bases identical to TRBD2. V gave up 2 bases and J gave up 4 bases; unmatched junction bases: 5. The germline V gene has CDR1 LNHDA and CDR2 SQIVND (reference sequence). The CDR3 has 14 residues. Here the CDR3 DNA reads TGTGCCAGTAGTATACGCGGGAGTATTTACGAGCAGTACTTC. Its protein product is CASSIRGSIYEQYF. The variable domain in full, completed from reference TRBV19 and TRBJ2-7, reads DGGITQSPKYLFRKEGQNVTLSCEQNLNHDAMYWYRQDPGQGLRLIYYSQIVNDFQKGDIAEGYSVSREKKESFPLTVTSAQKNPTAFYLCASSIRGSIYEQYFGPGTRLTVT.

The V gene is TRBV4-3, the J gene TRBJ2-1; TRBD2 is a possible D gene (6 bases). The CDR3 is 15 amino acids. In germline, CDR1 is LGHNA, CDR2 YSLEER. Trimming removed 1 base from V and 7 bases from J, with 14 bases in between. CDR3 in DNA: TGCGCCAGCAGCCAAGGGTCGGGAGTGGGGAATGAGCAGTTCTTC. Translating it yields CASSQGSGVGNEQFF.

The CDR3 DNA reads as TGTGCCTGGACAATGAGCGGGGGGGCCACAGATACGCAGTATTTT. Protein product: CAWTMSGGATDTQYF. This chain joins TRBV30 and TRBJ2-3, with 10 bases identical to TRBD2. CDR3 length: 15 residues. Germline V gives CDR1 GTSNPN, CDR2 SVGIG (reference sequence). After removal of 4 bases from V and 2 bases from J, the junction contained 6 bases not matched to a gene.

The CDR3 coding sequence is TGCGCCAGCAGCCCAGGGGATATGAACACTGAAGCTTTCTTT. Its translation: CASSPGDMNTEAFF. The chain is built from TRBV23-1 and TRBJ1-1, with D possibly being TRBD1 (6 bases). TRBV23-1 is an open reading frame whose function is uncertain. The CDR3 loop spans 14 amino acids. The V gene lost 6 bases and the J gene lost 0 bases, with 11 bases spanning the gap.

CDR3 nucleotides: TGTGCCAGCAGCTTGGCGGGACAGGGGCGTCTAAATGAGCAGTTCTTC. It yields the protein CASSLAGQGRLNEQFF. This chain uses TRBV5-5 with TRBJ2-1; 10 positions match TRBD1. This CDR3 is built from 16 residues. The germline V gene encodes CDR1 SGHKS and CDR2 YYEKEE (reference sequence). Unmatched junction bases numbered 7, after V lost 0 bases and J lost 7 bases.

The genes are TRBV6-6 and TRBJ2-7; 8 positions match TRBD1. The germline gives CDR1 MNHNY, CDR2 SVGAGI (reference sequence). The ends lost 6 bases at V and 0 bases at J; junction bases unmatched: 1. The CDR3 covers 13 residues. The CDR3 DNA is TGTGCCAGCAGCACAGGGGGCTCCTACGAGCAGTACTTC. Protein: CASSTGGSYEQYF.

CDR3 DNA: TGCAGTGCTAGTCAAACCGGGACAGACTACAATGAGCAGTTCTTC. The encoded protein is CSASQTGTDYNEQFF. The chain carries TRBV20-1 and TRBJ2-1; 7 bases align to TRBD1. Germline CDR1 DFQATT, CDR2 SNEGSKA (reference sequence). V was pared by 3 bases and J by 3 bases, with 8 bases of the junction left unmatched. This CDR3 has 15 amino acids.

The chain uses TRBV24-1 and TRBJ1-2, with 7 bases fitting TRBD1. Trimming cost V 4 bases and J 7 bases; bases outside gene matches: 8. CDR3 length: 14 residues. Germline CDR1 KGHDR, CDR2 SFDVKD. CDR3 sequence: CATSDIQGGAGYTF. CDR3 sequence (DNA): TGTGCCACCAGTGACATCCAGGGGGGAGCTGGCTACACCTTC.